The 11 T cell receptor beta chains listed next were all sequenced from one sample in a study of ipilimumab plus nivolumab after autologous stem cell transplantation. Repertoires were generated with immunoSEQ multiplex PCR, while TCRdb's copy carries only in-frame clones and drops some. The sample holds 12,000 or so clones, more than 65% seen once. Material: PBMCs, obtained in a trial of ipilimumab plus nivolumab as post-transplant consolidation. These receptors came from a male donor with diffuse large B-cell lymphoma.

The chain has TRBV7-9 and TRBJ1-3; 10 bases are a match to TRBD1. Germline V gene lookup returns CDR1 SEHNR and CDR2 FQNEAQ (reference sequence). Trimming took 5 bases from V and 4 from J; bases not matched to a gene: 5. The CDR3 is 15 residues long. The CDR3 DNA follows: TGTGCCAGCAGCCCAGGACAGGGGGTAGGAAACACCATATATTTT. It specifies CASSPGQGVGNTIYF.

This chain links TRBV10-3 with TRBJ1-6; D is ambiguous. The CDR3 contains 16 residues. CDR1 is ENHRY and CDR2 is SYGVKD in the germline V gene. V was pared by 2 bases and J by 0 bases, with 8 bases between. CDR3 in DNA: TGTGCCATCAGTGAGGACGGAGTCTCCTATAATTCACCCCTCCACTTT. Translating gives CAISEDGVSYNSPLHF.

V usage is TRBV7-8 and J usage is TRBJ2-2; D remains unclear. Germline CDR1 and CDR2: SGHVS and FQNEAQ. This CDR3 has 13 amino acids. Trimming stripped 9 bases from V and 3 bases from J, with 11 bases between. For the CDR3, the DNA is TGTGCCAGTAATCCCTGGGACACCGGGGAGCTGTTTTTT. It translates to CASNPWDTGELFF.

The chain joins TRBV6-5 to TRBJ1-2; no definite D call. This CDR3 is 14 amino acids long. The V end was cut by 4 bases, the J end by 4 bases, with 13 bases between. Germline V gene data show CDR1 as MNHEY and CDR2 as SVGAGI. In nucleotides, the CDR3 is TGTGCCAGCAGTTGGGGTGACGGAAGCTATGGCTACACCTTC. Translation gives CASSWGDGSYGYTF.

The V and J genes are TRBV18 and TRBJ2-2, with 9 positions matching TRBD1. Looked up from germline, CDR1 is KGHSH and CDR2 is LQKENI. The V segment lost 0 bases and the J segment 5 bases; nucleotides outside the gene matches: 4. The CDR3 has 16 residues. For the CDR3, the DNA is TGTGCCAGCTCACCACCGGGGACAGGGTGGACCGGGGAGCTGTTTTTT. This codes for CASSPPGTGWTGELFF. The variable domain in full, with the rest retrieved from reference TRBV18 and TRBJ2-2, is NAGVMQNPRHLVRRRGQEARLRCSPMKGHSHVYWYRQLPEEGLKFMVYLQKENIIDESGMPKERFSAEFPKEGPSILRIQQVVRGDSAAYFCASSPPGTGWTGELFFGEGSRLTVL.

V usage is TRBV7-2 and J usage is TRBJ2-1; D gene uncertain. This CDR3 has 14 amino acids. Trimming cost V 4 bases and J 4 bases, with 11 bases left between them. The germline CDR1 and CDR2 sequences are SGHTA and FQGNSA. The CDR3 loop is CASSSQPYYNEQFF. The DNA for the CDR3 is TGTGCCAGCAGCTCGCAACCCTATTACAATGAGCAGTTCTTC.

This chain joins TRBV7-3 and TRBJ2-1; 11 positions match TRBD2. CDR1 and CDR2 from the germline V gene are SGHTA and FQGTGA. V lost 4 bases to trimming and J lost 7 bases; unmatched junction nucleotides: 12. This CDR3 region has 17 residues. The DNA of the CDR3 is TGTGCCAGCAGCTCCGTCATAGCGGGAGGGCCAGATAATGAGCAGTTCTTC. Its translation is CASSSVIAGGPDNEQFF.

To note about this clone: This may arise from a read error, as a much more abundant clone is one base away. V usage is TRBV7-8 and J usage is TRBJ2-7; a possible D gene is TRBD1 (6 bases). This CDR3 region has 12 residues. In germline, CDR1 is SGHVS, CDR2 FQNEAQ. The ends were cut back, 3 bases at V and 5 bases at J, with 8 bases in the middle. The CDR3 sequence is CASSLRGNEQYF. In nucleotides, the CDR3 is TGTGCCAGCAGCTTGAGGGGGAACGAGCAGTACTTC.

This sequence joins TRBV11-3 and TRBJ1-1; D call uncertain. Germline assignment: CDR1 SGHNT and CDR2 YENEEA. The CDR3 has 13 residues. Deletions cut 10 bases from V and 0 bases from J, with 12 bases between. CDR3 protein: CATKSSMNTEAFF. The CDR3, as DNA: TGTGCCACCAAATCTAGTATGAACACTGAAGCTTTCTTT.

This chain links TRBV30 with TRBJ1-1; tentative D call: TRBD1 (5 bases). The germline V gene has CDR1 GTSNPN and CDR2 SVGIG (reference sequence). The CDR3 covers 13 residues. V was pared by 4 bases and J by 11 bases, with 20 bases between. CDR3 in DNA: TGTGCCTGGACAGTCTCAGGGAGGGGCCGGGCTTTCTTT. It encodes CAWTVSGRGRAFF.

This clone was counted only a few times. The rearrangement uses TRBV7-3 and TRBJ1-1; possibly TRBD1 for D (5 bases). Germline CDR1 reads SGHTA; CDR2 reads FQGTGA. The CDR3 has 14 amino acids. The V and J ends lost 5 bases and 1 base respectively, with 11 bases between them. The CDR3 DNA sequence: TGTGCCAGCAGCCTTAGGGGTGAGAACACTGAAGCTTTCTTT. Translation gives CASSLRGENTEAFF. The full variable domain, completed using reference TRBV7-3 and TRBJ1-1, is GAGVSQTPSNKVTEKGKYVELRCDPISGHTALYWYRQSLGQGPEFLIYFQGTGAADDSGLPNDRFFAVRPEGSVSTLKIQRTERGDSAVYLCASSLRGENTEAFFGQGTRLTVV.